These T cell receptor beta chains were read from a single sample in a study of ipilimumab plus nivolumab after autologous stem cell transplantation. Profiling relied on immunoSEQ multiplex PCR, and the TCRdb table lists in-frame clones only, not all of them. This table holds around 84,000 clones, approximately 83% found once. Specimen: PBMCs, collected in a trial of ipilimumab plus nivolumab as post-transplant consolidation. The source of these receptors is a male donor with diffuse large B-cell lymphoma. Each CDR3 is given with its conserved first and last residue. The D gene is left open where the match is weak. Size is stated for part of the rows, as once, few or many counts, or as a class when the clone is expanded.

j_call d_call v_call clone_size cdr3_nt cdr3_aa
TRBJ2-1 TRBD1 TRBV29-1 once TGCAGCGCTCGGACAGGGCTCTACAATGAGCAGTTCTTC CSARTGLYNEQFF
TRBJ1-2 NA TRBV5-1 NA TGCGCCAGCAGCTTGGGCCTTGGTAACTATGGCTACACCTTC CASSLGLGNYGYTF
TRBJ2-7 TRBD2 TRBV27 NA TGTGCCAGCAGTTCAACCGGACTAGCCCGCGAGCAGTACTTC CASSSTGLAREQYF
TRBJ1-4 NA TRBV19 NA TGTGCCAGTAGCCCGGGGGTGTCTAATGAAAAACTGTTTTTT CASSPGVSNEKLFF
TRBJ2-1 NA TRBV7-9 NA TGTGCCAGCAGCTCCCAGGGGCCAGGCAATGAGCAGTTCTTC CASSSQGPGNEQFF
TRBJ1-2 NA TRBV6-6 NA TGTGCCAGCACCCCCGGTGGGCGGCCGGATGGCTACACCTTC CASTPGGRPDGYTF
TRBJ1-5 NA TRBV7-8 NA TGTGCCAGCAGCTTAAGTTTCGGGCTTAGCAATCAGCCCCAGCATTTT CASSLSFGLSNQPQHF
TRBJ2-3 NA TRBV11-2 once TGTGCCAGCAGCTTAGAAACCCGGGGTACGCAGTATTTT CASSLETRGTQYF
TRBJ1-1 NA TRBV5-1 NA TGCGCCAGCAGCTTATCGAGCTTCATGAACACTGAAGCTTTCTTT CASSLSSFMNTEAFF
TRBJ2-6 TRBD1 TRBV9 NA TGTGCCAGCAGCGTAGGGCCAGGGGGCTACTCTGGGGCCAACGTCCTGACTTTC CASSVGPGGYSGANVLTF
TRBJ2-2 NA TRBV9 NA TGTGCCAGCAGCATAGTCTCGGATGCCGGGGAGCTGTTTTTT CASSIVSDAGELFF
TRBJ1-1 TRBD1 TRBV14 NA TGTGCCAGCAGCCGAGCCGGGACAGGGTCCCCTTACACTGAAGCTTTCTTT CASSRAGTGSPYTEAFF
TRBJ1-3 NA TRBV30 NA TGTGCCTGGAGGGTAGGGAACTCTGGAAACACCATATATTTT CAWRVGNSGNTIYF
TRBJ2-1 TRBD2 TRBV7-3 once TGTGCCAGCAGCTCGCCGGGACTAGCGGGGGATATGCCCTTCTCCTACAATGAGCAGTTCTTC CASSSPGLAGDMPFSYNEQFF
TRBJ1-2 TRBD1 TRBV28 NA TGTGCCAGCAGCCCTGCAATCTGGCGAACAGGGGACGACTATGGCTACACCTTC CASSPAIWRTGDDYGYTF
TRBJ2-3 NA TRBV7-2 NA TGTGCCAGCAGCTTATCCAGGGACGCAGATACGCAGTATTTT CASSLSRDADTQYF
TRBJ2-5 NA TRBV7-2 NA TGTGCCAGCAGCTTAAAACGGCTAGGAGAGACCCAGTACTTC CASSLKRLGETQYF
TRBJ2-7 NA TRBV2 NA TGTGCCAGCAGTGTAGAGGGCGCCTCCTACGAGCAGTACTTC CASSVEGASYEQYF
TRBJ2-7 NA TRBV2 NA TGTGCCAGCATCGAAAGGGCCCTCGACAGGACCCCCTACGAGCAGTACTTC CASIERALDRTPYEQYF
TRBJ2-5 NA TRBV5-4 NA TGTGCCAGCAGCTTGGCAGGGTGGAGAGAGACCCAGTACTTC CASSLAGWRETQYF
TRBJ2-4 NA TRBV6-6 once TGTGCCAGCAGGACGGATACCCGGGACGGTCAGTACTTC CASRTDTRDGQYF
TRBJ2-2 NA TRBV2 NA TGTGCCAGCACAGTGGACCGGGAGCTGTTTTTT CASTVDRELFF
TRBJ1-1 NA TRBV7-8 NA TGTGCCAGCAGCCGGCGGGGGGGAGGCCCCACTGAAGCTTTCTTT CASSRRGGGPTEAFF
TRBJ1-5 TRBD1 TRBV10-3 NA TGTGCCATCAGTGAGTCAGGGGGCACCAGTGAGCCCCAGCATTTT CAISESGGTSEPQHF
TRBJ1-2 NA TRBV10-2 few TGCGCCAGCATGGAGCCCGCGCAGGGCAACTATGGCTACACCTTC CASMEPAQGNYGYTF
TRBJ2-5 NA TRBV5-6 NA TGTGCCAGCAGCTTGGGAGGGAACAGCCGGGAGACCCAGTACTTC CASSLGGNSRETQYF
TRBJ2-2 NA TRBV11-2 once TGTGCCAGCAGCTTAGGAATCACCGGGGAGCTGTTTTTT CASSLGITGELFF
TRBJ2-3 NA TRBV6-5 NA TGTGCCAGCAGCGACGGTAACACAGATACGCAGTATTTT CASSDGNTDTQYF
TRBJ2-1 TRBD2 TRBV2 NA TGTGCCAGCAGCCCCGGGACTAGCGGGGGGGCCCCCCATGAGCAGTTCTTC CASSPGTSGGAPHEQFF
TRBJ1-4 NA TRBV6-6 NA TGTGCCAGCAGCCACGGGACTTCGAATGGAAAACTGTTTTTT CASSHGTSNGKLFF
TRBJ2-7 TRBD1 TRBV7-8 once TGTGCCAGCAGCAGGGACAGTATCTACGAGCAGTACTTC CASSRDSIYEQYF
TRBJ2-1 TRBD2 TRBV4-2 NA TGTGCCAGCAGCCAAGATTTCCGAGCGGGGGGGCACAATGAGCAGTTCTTC CASSQDFRAGGHNEQFF
TRBJ1-1 NA TRBV15 NA TGTGCCACCAGCAGACCGCGAAGGGAGGTCACTGAAGCTTTCTTT CATSRPRREVTEAFF
TRBJ2-1 NA TRBV6-6 NA TGTGCCAGCAGGGGGGGTTCCCCAGGCGATAACAATGAGCAGTTCTTC CASRGGSPGDNNEQFF
TRBJ2-2 TRBD2 TRBV27 NA TGTGCCAGCAGTTTAAACGGGGGGATCACCGGGGAGCTGTTTTTT CASSLNGGITGELFF
TRBJ1-1 TRBD1 TRBV19 once TGTGCCAGTAGTATTGATTCTAAGGGGGCGACTGAAGCTTTCTTT CASSIDSKGATEAFF
TRBJ2-3 NA TRBV15 NA TGTGCCACCAGCACCGGGACCCAGCCCGATACGCAGTATTTT CATSTGTQPDTQYF
TRBJ1-2 NA TRBV6-6 NA TGTGCCAGCAGTTACTCGGGCCAGCTCTATGGCTACACCTTC CASSYSGQLYGYTF
TRBJ2-1 TRBD2 TRBV9 many TGTGCCAGCAGCTTAGCGGGGGGGCTCAATGAGCAGTTCTTC CASSLAGGLNEQFF
TRBJ2-7 NA TRBV4-1 few TGCGCCAGCAGCCAAGTAGGTGGGACAAGGGTGGCCCCCTACGAGCAGTACTTC CASSQVGGTRVAPYEQYF
TRBJ2-1 NA TRBV4-2 NA TGTGCCAGCAGCCCAGCACCAGGGCAGGATTATCAGTTCTTC CASSPAPGQDYQFF
TRBJ1-4 TRBD1 TRBV19 once TGTGCCAGTAGCGACAGGGGGCTTGGTGAAAAACTGTTTTTT CASSDRGLGEKLFF
TRBJ1-1 TRBD1 TRBV5-6 NA TGTGCCAGCAGCCCGGACAGGGGTTCGACCGCTGAAGCTTTCTTT CASSPDRGSTAEAFF
TRBJ1-1 TRBD1 TRBV18 NA TGTGCCAGCTCACTCGGGACAGGGCTGAACACTGAAGCTTTCTTT CASSLGTGLNTEAFF
TRBJ1-2 TRBD1 TRBV29-1 once TGCAGCGTTGAAATCAGACAGGGCCTTTATGGCTACACCTTC CSVEIRQGLYGYTF
TRBJ2-3 NA TRBV18 once TGTGCCAGCTCTCCGCGAACCAGTCGGTTCACAGATACGCAGTATTTT CASSPRTSRFTDTQYF
TRBJ2-7 NA TRBV27 NA TGTGCCAGCTACCCCCGGGGACGGATCTACGAGCAGTACTTC CASYPRGRIYEQYF